Shown below are 24 T cell receptor beta chains from a single sample sequenced in a study of T cell responses to AZD1222 COVID-19 vaccine (dated by TCRdb to 2020 to 2023). The label giving this sample's time point can be read as: baseline before first vaccination. Library preparation was by the immunoSEQ multiplex PCR assay. The source is immuneACCESS, and TCRdb retained only in-frame sequences with V and J called. Part of the clones is not carried over; for the studies checked, unresolved V genes explain less than half of this, and the remainder is unexplained. This sample holds 120,000 to 150,000 clones; more than 85% were observed only once. The ten largest clones represent under 2% of the sample. Specimen: peripheral blood, collected on day 0 of AZD1222 vaccination. The receptor set was obtained from an adult in good health.

The chain employs TRBV6-6 and TRBJ2-6; TRBD2 is a possible D gene (5 bases). Germline assignment: CDR1 MNHNY and CDR2 SVGAGI (reference sequence). The CDR3 has 16 residues. V gave up 7 bases and J gave up 0 bases, with 13 bases separating them. The CDR3 sequence: CASTRVTNSGANVLTF. In DNA, the CDR3 is TGTGCCAGCACGCGGGTGACAAACTCTGGGGCCAACGTCCTGACTTTC.

This clone showed up just once. This rearrangement joins TRBV6-4 to TRBJ1-5; 8 bases align to TRBD1. Germline V gives CDR1 MRHNA, CDR2 SNTAGT. V shed 2 bases, J shed 9 bases, and the junction held 6 bases outside the gene matches. There are 14 residues in the CDR3. CDR3 DNA sequence: TGTGCCAGCAGTGACCAGGGGGCGCCGAGGCCCCAGCATTTT. This encodes CASSDQGAPRPQHF.

The V and J genes are TRBV3-1 (or the pseudogene TRBV3-2) and TRBJ2-4; a weak D match, TRBD1 (6 bases). Trimming removed 4 bases from V and 0 bases from J, with 13 bases in between. CDR3 length: 16 amino acids. Germline values: CDR1 LGHDT, CDR2 YNNKEL (reference sequence). The CDR3 DNA sequence: TGTGCCAGCAGCCTCGTAGGGGGTGTAGCCAAAAACATTCAGTACTTC. It translates to CASSLVGGVAKNIQYF.

The rearrangement links TRBV18 to TRBJ1-1; 9 nucleotides match TRBD1. Per germline, CDR1 KGHSH and CDR2 LQKENI. The ends lost 3 bases at V and 5 bases at J; junction bases unmatched: 7. The CDR3 contains 15 residues. This CDR3 is CASSPETGGRTEAFF. The CDR3 DNA is TGTGCCAGCTCACCCGAGACAGGGGGTCGGACTGAAGCTTTCTTT.

The chain uses TRBV7-8 and TRBJ1-1; TRBD1 might be the D (6 bases). Germline V gene lookup returns CDR1 SGHVS and CDR2 FQNEAQ. CDR3 length: 16 amino acids. Trimming cost V 5 bases and J 4 bases, with 20 bases left between them. The DNA of the CDR3 is TGTGCCAGCAGCCCTACGGGGGGGCTAGCTTCCACTGAAGCTTTCTTT. Amino acid sequence: CASSPTGGLASTEAFF.

The chain has TRBV10-1 and TRBJ1-1; the D gene is possibly TRBD1 (5 bases). Trimming cost V 2 bases and J 5 bases, with 15 bases left between them. CDR1 is WNHNN, CDR2 SYGVQD, per germline (reference sequence). The CDR3 contains 15 residues. As DNA, the CDR3 is TGCGCCAGCAGTGAGAGGCCGGGGCAAGTAACTGAAGCTTTCTTT. Its translation: CASSERPGQVTEAFF.

The chain joins TRBV7-9 to TRBJ2-1, with 8 bases that match TRBD2. The junction had 3 bases not matched to a gene; V was cut back by 2 bases and J by 3 bases. This CDR3 has 15 residues. The germline CDR1 and CDR2 sequences are SEHNR and FQNEAQ (reference sequence). CDR3 DNA: TGTGCCAGCAGCTTATTTGCGGGGGGCTACAATGAGCAGTTCTTC. Translated, it gives CASSLFAGGYNEQFF.

In its sample, this clone was seen a few times. The chain is built from TRBV19 and TRBJ1-1; 10 nucleotides match TRBD1. The CDR3 has 16 amino acids. V lost 7 bases and J lost 0; bases outside the gene matches: 8. CDR1 and CDR2 (germline): LNHDA, SQIVND (reference sequence). CDR3 sequence (DNA): TGTGCCAGTAACATGTGGGGACAGGGGCTGAACACTGAAGCTTTCTTT. This gives the protein CASNMWGQGLNTEAFF.

V is TRBV6-1 and J is TRBJ1-1, with 8 nucleotides matching TRBD1. CDR1 is MNHNS, CDR2 SASEGT, per germline. This CDR3 region has 13 residues. J was trimmed by 8 bases and V by 3 bases; bases with no gene match: 5. CDR3 DNA: TGTGCCAGCAGTGACGGACAGGGACCCGAAGCTTTCTTT. This translates into CASSDGQGPEAFF.

The rearrangement links TRBV27 to TRBJ2-2; possibly TRBD2 for D (6 bases). The CDR3 runs 15 residues. V lost 5 bases to trimming and J lost 6 bases, with 16 bases between them. The germline V gene has CDR1 MNHEY and CDR2 SMNVEV (reference sequence). The CDR3 loop reads CASSHEVGGSGELFF. In nucleotides, the CDR3 is TGTGCCAGCAGTCACGAGGTTGGGGGGTCCGGGGAGCTGTTTTTT.

This clone occurred once. V and J are TRBV5-4 and TRBJ1-1; D gene ambiguous. The germline CDR1 and CDR2 sequences are SGHNT and YYREEE (reference sequence). This CDR3 spans 14 amino acids. Between the trimmed V and J ends, which lost 0 bases and 2 bases, there was a span of 8 bases. CDR3 sequence: CASSLVDFNTEAFF. In nucleotides, the CDR3 is TGTGCCAGCAGCTTGGTGGACTTTAACACTGAAGCTTTCTTT.

Here the CDR3 DNA reads TGTGCCAGCAATCCGACAGGGGGAAGGTATGGCTACACCTTC. As protein: CASNPTGGRYGYTF. The rearrangement uses TRBV2 and TRBJ1-2, with 9 positions matching TRBD1. Germline lookup yields CDR1 SNHLY and CDR2 FYNNEI. The CDR3 consists of 14 residues. V dropped 7 bases and J dropped 5; count of bases not matched to a gene: 8.

Of note for this clone: Other DNA sequences in this specimen translate into the identical CDR3. The V gene is TRBV5-1, the J gene TRBJ2-7; D remains unclear. V shed 0 bases and J shed 5 bases, with 9 bases lying between them. The CDR3 contains 13 residues. Germline assignment: CDR1 SGHRS and CDR2 YFSETQ. The CDR3 loop is CASSLGSGNEQYF. The CDR3 DNA reads as TGCGCCAGCAGCTTGGGCTCAGGCAACGAGCAGTACTTC.

The rearrangement uses TRBV27 and TRBJ1-1, with D maybe TRBD1 (6 bases). Germline loops: CDR1 MNHEY, CDR2 SMNVEV (reference sequence). Trimming took off 5 bases at V and 2 bases at J, with 15 bases between the two ends. This CDR3 has 15 amino acids. CDR3 in DNA: TGTGCCAGCAGTGCTACCCAGGGGACTAACACTGAAGCTTTCTTT. It specifies CASSATQGTNTEAFF.

The V call is TRBV3-1 (or the pseudogene TRBV3-2), the J call TRBJ2-2, with 15 bases identical to TRBD2. J lost 1 base, V lost 1 base, and 7 bases had no gene match. The CDR3 runs 20 residues. The germline gives CDR1 LGHDT, CDR2 YNNKEL (reference sequence). The CDR3 region has the DNA TGTGCCAGCAGCCAAGTATGGGGACTAGCGGGGGGTCGGAACACCGGGGAGCTGTTTTTT. It is translated as CASSQVWGLAGGRNTGELFF.

The chain recombines TRBV29-1 with TRBJ1-4; TRBD1 agrees at 8 bases. V was clipped by 6 bases and J by 1 base; unmatched bases: 4. The CDR3 runs 14 residues. Germline V lookup: CDR1 SQVTM, CDR2 ANQGSEA. The CDR3 DNA reads TGCAGCGTACAGGGGGGAGGAACTAATGAAAAACTGTTTTTT. It specifies CSVQGGGTNEKLFF.

CDR3 DNA sequence: TGTGCCAGCAGTTACTCGAACACCTACGAGCAGTACTTC. Residues: CASSYSNTYEQYF. The V call is TRBV6-5, the J call TRBJ2-7; D is ambiguous. V lost 0 bases, J lost 2 bases, and 5 bases lay in between. Germline values: CDR1 MNHEY, CDR2 SVGAGI. The CDR3 covers 13 residues.

The chain combines TRBV27 with TRBJ2-1; D may be TRBD1 (6 bases). CDR3 length: 12 amino acids. Looked up from germline, CDR1 is MNHEY and CDR2 is SMNVEV (reference sequence). V gave up 4 bases and J gave up 9 bases, with 10 bases separating them. CDR3 protein: CASSSDRPEQFF. CDR3 in DNA: TGTGCCAGCAGTTCGGACAGACCTGAGCAGTTCTTC.

The chain couples TRBV29-1 to TRBJ2-7, with a possible D match to TRBD1 (7 bases). V lost 3 bases and J lost 2, with 20 bases in between. The CDR3 has 16 amino acids. Looked up from germline, CDR1 is SQVTM and CDR2 is ANQGSEA. Here the CDR3 reads CSVEGTATGGTYEQYF. The CDR3 DNA is TGCAGCGTTGAGGGGACAGCAACCGGGGGAACCTACGAGCAGTACTTC.

This clone appeared once. This rearrangement joins TRBV10-1 to TRBJ1-1, with D uncertain. Trimming shortened V by 5 bases and J by 0 bases, and 10 bases separated the two germline ends. There are 14 residues in the CDR3. Germline CDR1 is WNHNN and CDR2 is SYGVQD (reference sequence). The CDR3 region is CASSKEALNTEAFF. DNA of the CDR3: TGCGCCAGCAGTAAAGAAGCGTTGAACACTGAAGCTTTCTTT.

The chain has TRBV2 and TRBJ2-1; TRBD2 might be the D (5 bases). V lost 6 bases, J lost 5 bases, and 14 bases lay in between. The germline V gene has CDR1 SNHLY and CDR2 FYNNEI. The CDR3 covers 14 residues. CDR3 amino acids: CASSRLDWDNEQFF. The CDR3 coding sequence is TGTGCCAGCAGCCGGTTGGACTGGGACAATGAGCAGTTCTTC.

The chain joins TRBV29-1 to TRBJ1-1, with D possibly being TRBD1 (5 bases). CDR1 and CDR2 from the germline V gene are SQVTM and ANQGSEA. This CDR3 is built from 15 residues. Deletions cut 5 bases from V and 2 bases from J, with 18 bases between. In DNA, the CDR3 is TGCAGCGTTCTCCCCGGGGGACTGAGAAACACTGAAGCTTTCTTT. The encoded protein is CSVLPGGLRNTEAFF.

The chain has TRBV19 and TRBJ2-1, with 9 bases matching TRBD2. Germline CDR1 LNHDA, CDR2 SQIVND (reference sequence). This CDR3 comprises 14 residues. V shed 3 bases and J 7 bases; nucleotides not matched to a gene: 4. CDR3 in DNA: TGTGCCAGTAGTATTAGCGGGGGCCGAAATGAGCAGTTCTTC. Its translation: CASSISGGRNEQFF.

The rearrangement uses TRBV19 and TRBJ2-1; TRBD2 might be the D (6 bases). Germline-derived CDR1 and CDR2 are LNHDA and SQIVND (reference sequence). V dropped 9 bases and J dropped 7 bases, with 25 bases sitting between them. The CDR3 has 16 amino acids. The CDR3 DNA reads as TGTGCCAGCACGCCACCTCGGGGGACCCGGGGGAATGAGCAGTTCTTC. It specifies CASTPPRGTRGNEQFF.